Listed here are 14 T cell receptor beta chains from one sample, sequenced in a study of T cells in Graves' hyperthyroidism and ophthalmopathy. Amplified TCR beta CDR3 regions derived from RNA transcripts. Researchers ran a first-round RT-PCR on the TCR CDR3 using the HTBI primer set. A single record per CDR3 protein comes from TCRdb applying MiXCR to the multiplex PCR reads. Of fewer than 350,000 distinct CDR3 sequences listed, around a sixth were seen once; the top ten hold under 55%. Specimen: blood. The receptors stem from a woman between 45 and 65 years old with Graves' hyperthyroidism.

This clonotype was found a few times. V gene TRBV5-1 combines with J gene TRBJ2-5; weak D call: TRBD2 (5 bases). The CDR3 is 13 residues long. With 4 bases removed from V and 2 bases from J, the gap between germline ends came to 9 bases. Germline V CDR1 and CDR2: SGHRS, YFSETQ. The CDR3 DNA follows: TGCGCCAGCAGCCGGACTGAACAAGAGACCCAGTACTTC. It specifies CASSRTEQETQYF.

A few counts support this clonotype. J is TRBJ2-2 and V is TRBV5-1; 7 bases agree with TRBD1. Germline V lookup: CDR1 SGHRS, CDR2 YFSETQ. The CDR3 length is 16 residues. J gave up 1 base and V 4 bases, and 7 bases lay outside the gene matches. In DNA form, the CDR3 reads TGCGCCAGCAGCGCACCACAGGGGAAGAACACCGGGGAGCTGTTTTTT. The encoded protein is CASSAPQGKNTGELFF.

This clonotype was seen more than once but under ten times. The rearrangement joins TRBV13 to TRBJ1-2, with 7 bases fitting TRBD1. CDR1 is PRHDT, CDR2 FYEKMQ, per germline (reference sequence). The V gene end was trimmed by 8 bases and the J gene end by 6 bases; junction bases not matched to a gene: 15. This CDR3 has 15 residues. CDR3 nucleotide sequence: TGTGCCAGCCGCCTAGGAGGGGGCGCCCCGCATGGCTACACCTTC. Translation: CASRLGGGAPHGYTF.

Only a few counts were recorded for this clonotype. The chain recombines TRBV7-2 with TRBJ1-3, with D uncertain. CDR3 length equals 15 residues. The germline V gene has CDR1 SGHTA and CDR2 FQGNSA. The V and J ends lost 3 bases and 0 bases respectively, with 9 bases between them. CDR3 nucleotides: TGTGCCAGCAGCTTTTCTAAAACCTCTGGAAACACCATATATTTT. Translation: CASSFSKTSGNTIYF.

In its sample, this clonotype was seen a few times. The rearrangement joins TRBV11-3 to TRBJ2-3; D gene uncertain. The CDR3 runs to 13 residues. CDR1 SGHNT and CDR2 YENEEA come from the germline V gene. V was trimmed by 5 bases and J by 2 bases, leaving 8 bases between them. This chain's CDR3 is CASSDLTTDTQYF. The CDR3 DNA sequence: TGTGCCAGCAGCGATTTAACCACAGATACGCAGTATTTT.

This clonotype turned up a few times. The chain employs TRBV20-1 and TRBJ1-1; 10 nucleotides align to TRBD1. The CDR3 is made up of 16 amino acids. CDR1 and CDR2 from the germline V gene are DFQATT and SNEGSKA (reference sequence). Unmatched junction bases numbered 11, after V lost 3 bases and J lost 4 bases. The CDR3 here is CSARAGTGDVSTEAFF. The DNA of the CDR3 is TGCAGTGCTAGGGCCGGGACAGGGGATGTTAGCACTGAAGCTTTCTTT.

Many counts were recorded for this clonotype. V is TRBV18 and J is TRBJ1-5; 7 bases line up with TRBD1. V gave up 5 bases and J gave up 6 bases; unmatched junction bases: 10. The germline V gene encodes CDR1 KGHSH and CDR2 LQKENI. The CDR3 is made up of 15 amino acids. The chain's CDR3 is CASSGRQGALQPQHF. CDR3 DNA: TGTGCCAGCTCAGGTCGACAGGGCGCTCTTCAGCCCCAGCATTTT.

The genes are TRBV5-1 and TRBJ2-2; 7 bases agree with TRBD2. Germline assignment: CDR1 SGHRS and CDR2 YFSETQ. There are 15 residues in the CDR3. V was clipped by 2 bases and J by 4 bases; unmatched bases: 5. The CDR3 sequence is CASSFTSVGTGELFF. The CDR3 DNA sequence: TGCGCCAGCAGCTTTACTAGCGTTGGCACCGGGGAGCTGTTTTTT.

This clonotype has at least ten counts. V gene TRBV12-3 or TRBV12-4 combines with J gene TRBJ2-3, with D uncertain. V was clipped by 4 bases and J by 2 bases, with 4 bases between them. The CDR3 has 12 residues. The CDR3 sequence: CASSSDTDTQYF. The CDR3 region has the DNA TGTGCCAGCAGTTCAGACACAGATACGCAGTATTTT.

The rearrangement links TRBV18 to TRBJ2-1; TRBD1 is a possible D gene (5 bases). The germline gives CDR1 KGHSH, CDR2 LQKENI. V dropped 4 bases and J dropped 5 bases, with 9 bases sitting between them. The CDR3 is 13 residues long. CDR3 bases: TGTGCCAGCTCACGTGGGGCGAACAATGAGCAGTTCTTC. Its translation is CASSRGANNEQFF.

This clonotype was detected many times. The rearrangement uses TRBV30 and TRBJ1-2, with unresolved D. The CDR3 totals 12 residues. From germline, CDR1 is GTSNPN and CDR2 SVGIG (reference sequence). V was pared by 0 bases and J by 6 bases, with 8 bases between. The CDR3 protein is CAWSVQLNGYTF. DNA of the CDR3: TGTGCCTGGAGTGTACAACTGAATGGCTACACCTTC.

This clonotype has ten or more counts. V gene TRBV7-6 combines with J gene TRBJ1-1; D is unresolved. V was trimmed by 5 bases and J by 5 bases, leaving 18 bases between them. This CDR3 is built from 15 residues. Per the germline V gene, CDR1 is SGHVS and CDR2 is FNYEAQ. The CDR3 sequence: CASSKTALGRTEAFF. The CDR3 bases are TGTGCCAGCAGCAAAACCGCCCTAGGGAGGACTGAAGCTTTCTTT.

This clonotype has ten or more counts. The genes are TRBV2 and TRBJ1-2, with 8 bases aligning to TRBD1. The CDR3 extends over 15 amino acids. The germline gives CDR1 SNHLY, CDR2 FYNNEI. The junction had 7 bases not matched to a gene; V was cut back by 4 bases and J by 3 bases. The CDR3: CASSVPGQVYYGYTF. In nucleotides, the CDR3 is TGTGCCAGCAGTGTACCGGGACAGGTGTACTATGGCTACACCTTC.

This clonotype was observed many times. This CDR3 is CASSLRTGIPDTQYF. DNA for the CDR3: TGCGCCAGCAGCCTCCGAACAGGGATCCCAGATACGCAGTATTTT. The rearrangement uses TRBV5-1 and TRBJ2-3, with D perhaps matching TRBD1 (6 bases). CDR1 and CDR2 (germline): SGHRS, YFSETQ. V was pared by 4 bases and J by 4 bases, with 16 bases between. The CDR3 has 15 residues.